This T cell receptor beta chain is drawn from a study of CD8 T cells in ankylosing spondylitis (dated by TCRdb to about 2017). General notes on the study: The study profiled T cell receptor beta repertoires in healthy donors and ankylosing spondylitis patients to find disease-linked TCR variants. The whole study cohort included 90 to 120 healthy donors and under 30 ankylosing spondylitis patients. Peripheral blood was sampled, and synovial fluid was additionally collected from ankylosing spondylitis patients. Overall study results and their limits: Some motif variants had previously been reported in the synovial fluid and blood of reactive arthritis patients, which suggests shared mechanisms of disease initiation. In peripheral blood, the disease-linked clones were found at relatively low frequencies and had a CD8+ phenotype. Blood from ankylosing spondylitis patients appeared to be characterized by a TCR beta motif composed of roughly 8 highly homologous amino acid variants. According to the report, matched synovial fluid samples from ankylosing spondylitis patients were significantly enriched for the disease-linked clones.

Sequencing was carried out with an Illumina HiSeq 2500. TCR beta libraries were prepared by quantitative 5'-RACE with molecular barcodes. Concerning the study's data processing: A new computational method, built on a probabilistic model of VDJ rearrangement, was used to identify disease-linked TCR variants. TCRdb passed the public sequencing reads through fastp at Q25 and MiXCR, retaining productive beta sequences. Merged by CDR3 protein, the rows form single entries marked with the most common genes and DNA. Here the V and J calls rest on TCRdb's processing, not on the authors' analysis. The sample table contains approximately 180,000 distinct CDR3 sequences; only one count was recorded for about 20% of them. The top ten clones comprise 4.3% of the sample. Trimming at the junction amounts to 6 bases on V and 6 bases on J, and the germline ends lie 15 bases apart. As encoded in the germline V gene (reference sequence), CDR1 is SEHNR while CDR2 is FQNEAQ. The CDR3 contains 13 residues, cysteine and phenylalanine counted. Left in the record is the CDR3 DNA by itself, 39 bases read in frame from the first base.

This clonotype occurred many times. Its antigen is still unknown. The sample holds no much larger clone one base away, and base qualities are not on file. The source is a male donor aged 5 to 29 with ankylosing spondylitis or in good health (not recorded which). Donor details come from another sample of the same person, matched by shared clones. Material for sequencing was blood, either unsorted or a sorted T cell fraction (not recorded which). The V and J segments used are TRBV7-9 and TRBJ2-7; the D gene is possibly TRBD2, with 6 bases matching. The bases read TGTGCCAGCAGTCCAAATAGCGGAGGCGAGCAGTACTTC. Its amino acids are CASSPNSGGEQYF.